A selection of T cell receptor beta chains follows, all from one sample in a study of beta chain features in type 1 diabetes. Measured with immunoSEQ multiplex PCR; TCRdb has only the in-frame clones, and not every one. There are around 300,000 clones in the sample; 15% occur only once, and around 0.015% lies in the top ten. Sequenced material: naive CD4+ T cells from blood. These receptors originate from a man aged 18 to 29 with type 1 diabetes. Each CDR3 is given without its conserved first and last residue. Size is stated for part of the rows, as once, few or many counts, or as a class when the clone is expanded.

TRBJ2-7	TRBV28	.	ASKPPQDSYEQY
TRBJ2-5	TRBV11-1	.	ASSSRDREEETQY
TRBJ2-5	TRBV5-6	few	ASSLSGSQETQY
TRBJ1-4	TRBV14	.	ASSQDPRERTNEKLF
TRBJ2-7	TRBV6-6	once	ASRSTGESYEQY
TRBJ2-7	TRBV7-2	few	ASTGTGTYEQY
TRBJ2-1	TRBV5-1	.	ASRTFGTDLGDEQF
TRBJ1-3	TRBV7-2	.	ASSLSLQDTIY
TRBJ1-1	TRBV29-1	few	SVLPRDLDTEAF
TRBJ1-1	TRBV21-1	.	ASSKMRAGDTEAF
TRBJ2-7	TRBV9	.	ASSGTGTISEQY
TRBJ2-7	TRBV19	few	ASSMVEQDEQY
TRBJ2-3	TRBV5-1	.	ASSARGGRIDTQY
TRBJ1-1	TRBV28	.	ASISNTEAF
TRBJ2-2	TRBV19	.	ASSIGTGARTGELF
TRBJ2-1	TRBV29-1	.	SVSPGLAPYNEQF
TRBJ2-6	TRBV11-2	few	ASSLVVQGRGKNVLT
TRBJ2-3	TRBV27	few	ASSFERGGADTQY
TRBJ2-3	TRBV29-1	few	SATPRVAYGSTDTQY
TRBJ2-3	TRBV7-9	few	ASSFTATDTQY
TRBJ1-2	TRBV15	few	ATSIRGSGYT
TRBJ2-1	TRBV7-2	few	ASSLGTGLGSNEQF
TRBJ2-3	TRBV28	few	ASSPTSGGTDTQY
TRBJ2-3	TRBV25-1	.	AAGTTSTDTQY
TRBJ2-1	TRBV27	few	ASSASGPGSYNEQF
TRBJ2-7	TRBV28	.	ASSFLGQGYEQY
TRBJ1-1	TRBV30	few	AWSVVGRTEAF
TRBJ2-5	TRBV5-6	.	VSSLSLETQY
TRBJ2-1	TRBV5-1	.	ASSQTPAPTNNEQF
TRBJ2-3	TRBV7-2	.	ASSLLAGVETDTQY
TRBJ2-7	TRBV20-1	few	SARTGYEQY
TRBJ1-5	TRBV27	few	ASNSQGHSNQPQH
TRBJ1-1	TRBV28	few	ASSLHGARLNTEAF
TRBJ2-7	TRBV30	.	AWTSQGYEQY
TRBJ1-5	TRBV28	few	ASISLWGGNQPQH
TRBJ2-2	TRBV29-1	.	SVERGGTGELF
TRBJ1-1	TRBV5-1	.	ASSHTSGTGNAEAF
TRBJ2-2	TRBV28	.	ASSAAGQRELF
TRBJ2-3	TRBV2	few	ASSVRTGGADTQY
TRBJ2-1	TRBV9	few	ASSVASGRVGEQF
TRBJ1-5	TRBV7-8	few	ASSWTGQGQPQH
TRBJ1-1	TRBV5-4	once	ASSLEQGAVTEAF
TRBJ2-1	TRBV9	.	ASSLLNEQF
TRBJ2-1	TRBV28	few	ASSSFPGGHIEQF
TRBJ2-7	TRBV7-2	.	ASSFGLAGGYEQY
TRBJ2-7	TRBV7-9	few	ASSLSGEGYEQY
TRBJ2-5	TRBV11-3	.	ASSFGLAGGQETQY
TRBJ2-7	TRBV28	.	ASRSGTGARNEQY
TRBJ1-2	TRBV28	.	ASSASEGQGRNYGYT
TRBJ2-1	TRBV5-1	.	ASSLSTHTGNEQF
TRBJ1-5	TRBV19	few	ASSMADITQPQH
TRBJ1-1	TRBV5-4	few	ASGLQGVDTEAF
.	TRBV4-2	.	ASSQESAYEQY
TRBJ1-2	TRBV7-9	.	ASSREERGYT
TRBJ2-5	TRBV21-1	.	ASRPLRGGAMRETQY
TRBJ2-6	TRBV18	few	ASSPRSDSSGANVLT
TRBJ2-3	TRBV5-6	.	ASSQPQDPTDTQY
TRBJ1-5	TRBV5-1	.	ASRATFGTGEPLGNQPQH